One sample yielded the 18 T cell receptor beta chains listed below, sequenced in a study of technical replicates of blood from several donors. Repertoires were generated with immunoSEQ multiplex PCR, while TCRdb's copy carries only in-frame clones and drops some. Here the sample spans around 90,000 clones, 85% to 95% being singletons. The sequencing input was T cells isolated from PBMCs. These receptors all come from a human donor in good health.

The chain links TRBV4-3 to TRBJ1-3, with D uncertain. Germline V gene lookup returns CDR1 LGHNA and CDR2 YSLEER. The CDR3 loop spans 16 amino acids. V lost 0 bases, J lost 4 bases, and 13 bases lay in between. The CDR3 loop is CASSQDDEGTGNTIYF. The CDR3 DNA reads as TGCGCCAGCAGCCAAGATGATGAGGGAACGGGAAACACCATATATTTT.

This chain connects TRBV15 to TRBJ1-2; 7 positions match TRBD1. After removal of 0 bases from V and 8 bases from J, the junction contained 9 bases not matched to a gene. CDR1 is LNHNV and CDR2 is YYDKDF in the germline V gene (reference sequence). CDR3 length: 15 amino acids. DNA of the CDR3: TGTGCCACCAGCAGAGATCTCACAGGGGTTCGGGGCTACACCTTC. Its translation: CATSRDLTGVRGYTF.

This chain uses TRBV27 with TRBJ2-1, with 8 nucleotides matching TRBD2. The CDR3 is made up of 16 amino acids. Germline lookup yields CDR1 MNHEY and CDR2 SMNVEV (reference sequence). J lost 2 bases, V lost 5 bases, and 8 bases had no gene match. In DNA form, the CDR3 reads TGTGCCAGCAGTACTATAGCGGGAATGACCTACAATGAGCAGTTCTTC. Translation: CASSTIAGMTYNEQFF.

CDR3 sequence reads: CASSLPSKTSGTYEQYF. The CDR3, as DNA: TGTGCCAGCAGCCTGCCAAGTAAGACTAGCGGGACCTACGAGCAGTACTTC. The chain has TRBV7-8 and TRBJ2-7, with 11 positions matching TRBD2. CDR1 SGHVS and CDR2 FQNEAQ come from the germline V gene. Trimming cost V 5 bases and J 2 bases; bases outside gene matches: 11. The CDR3 covers 17 residues.

The gene calls are TRBV6-1 and TRBJ2-1; perhaps TRBD1 as D (6 bases). Trimming cost V 3 bases and J 7 bases, with 10 bases left between them. Germline CDR1 MNHNS, CDR2 SASEGT. This CDR3 has 13 residues. CDR3 nucleotide sequence: TGTGCCAGCAGTGAGCAGGGGTGGAATGAGCAGTTCTTC. Its protein product is CASSEQGWNEQFF.

V is TRBV5-4 and J is TRBJ2-7; 9 nucleotides agree with TRBD1. Trimming removed 4 bases from V and 5 bases from J; junction bases left unmatched: 7. Germline V gene sequence: CDR1 SGHNT, CDR2 YYREEE (reference sequence). The CDR3 totals 14 residues. CDR3 sequence reads: CASSPRDRVNEQYF. CDR3 in DNA: TGTGCCAGCAGCCCCCGGGACAGGGTTAACGAGCAGTACTTC.

The rearrangement links TRBV19 to TRBJ1-5; 8 nucleotides agree with TRBD1. Unmatched junction bases numbered 4, after V lost 5 bases and J lost 4 bases. Per germline, CDR1 LNHDA and CDR2 SQIVND (reference sequence). There are 14 residues in the CDR3. In DNA, the CDR3 is TGTGCCAGTAGTTTCACAGGGGGTAATCAGCCCCAGCATTTT. Translating it yields CASSFTGGNQPQHF. The full variable domain, in which reference TRBV19 and TRBJ1-5 provide the parts outside the CDR3, is DGGITQSPKYLFRKEGQNVTLSCEQNLNHDAMYWYRQDPGQGLRLIYYSQIVNDFQKGDIAEGYSVSREKKESFPLTVTSAQKNPTAFYLCASSFTGGNQPQHFGDGTRLSIL.

This clone was found once. The rearrangement joins TRBV10-3 to TRBJ2-5; D is uncertain. Germline V gene data show CDR1 as ENHRY and CDR2 as SYGVKD. The CDR3 sequence is 14 residues long. V was cut by 0 bases and J by 3 bases, with 8 bases left in between. As DNA, the CDR3 is TGTGCCATCAGTGAGTCCGACTCGGAAGAGACCCAGTACTTC. Amino acids: CAISESDSEETQYF.

The chain joins TRBV7-9 to TRBJ2-1; weak D call: TRBD2 (6 bases). This CDR3 is 14 amino acids long. Trimming stripped 6 bases from V and 6 bases from J, with 15 bases between. Germline CDR1 SEHNR, CDR2 FQNEAQ (reference sequence). The CDR3 DNA reads TGTGCCAGCAGTTGGGGGGTACGGGTCAATGAGCAGTTCTTC. Its translation is CASSWGVRVNEQFF.

The chain uses TRBV4-1 and TRBJ1-5; 9 positions match TRBD1. This CDR3 has 14 amino acids. The germline CDR1 and CDR2 sequences are MGHRA and YSYEKL. Trimming cost V 3 bases and J 6 bases; bases outside gene matches: 3. The CDR3 loop reads CASSHRQGGQPQHF. The CDR3 coding sequence is TGCGCCAGCAGCCACAGACAGGGGGGTCAGCCCCAGCATTTT.

The chain joins TRBV7-3 to TRBJ2-7; TRBD1 aligns across 7 bases. Germline V lookup: CDR1 SGHTA, CDR2 FQGTGA. The V and J ends lost 2 bases and 0 bases, in that order; junction bases with no gene match: 4. CDR3 size: 15 residues. The CDR3 reads CASSLGTASSYEQYF. Written as DNA, the CDR3 is TGTGCCAGCAGCTTAGGGACAGCCAGCTCCTACGAGCAGTACTTC.

The chain employs TRBV6-1 and TRBJ1-2; D is ambiguous. V was pared by 7 bases and J by 8 bases, with 20 bases between. This CDR3 has 14 residues. Germline lookup yields CDR1 MNHNS and CDR2 SASEGT. In DNA, the CDR3 is TGTGCCAGCAATAGTGGGCAGGCAATCGGAGGCTACACCTTC. Protein: CASNSGQAIGGYTF.

The gene calls are TRBV9 and TRBJ2-1; 10 nucleotides match TRBD2. This CDR3 contains 17 residues. The germline CDR1 and CDR2 sequences are SGDLS and YYNGEE. V dropped 4 bases and J dropped 8; count of bases not matched to a gene: 15. The CDR3 sequence: CASSPHHRLAGAHEQFF. For the CDR3, the DNA is TGTGCCAGCAGCCCCCACCACAGGCTAGCGGGAGCTCATGAGCAGTTCTTC.

Here the CDR3 reads CASTYAPRANTEAFF. DNA of the CDR3: TGTGCCAGCACTTACGCACCCAGGGCGAACACTGAAGCTTTCTTT. This chain uses TRBV28 with TRBJ1-1; D is perhaps TRBD1 (5 bases). CDR1 and CDR2 (germline): MDHEN, SYDVKM. Trimming removed 7 bases at V and 1 base at J, with 16 bases between. CDR3 length equals 15 residues.

This chain joins TRBV21-1 and TRBJ1-1; the table's D gene call, TRBD1, was not cross checked with the DNA. TRBV21-1 is designated a pseudogene. CDR3 length: 14 residues. CDR3 nucleotide sequence: TGTGCCAGCAGCAAACAGGGGGGTAACACTGAAGCTTTCTTT. Protein product: CASSKQGGNTEAFF.

This chain uses TRBV6-1 with TRBJ1-2, with D perhaps matching TRBD1 (6 bases). The length of the CDR3 is 12 residues. Trimming left V 3 bases short and J 5 bases short, with 7 bases between. Germline V gives CDR1 MNHNS, CDR2 SASEGT. The CDR3 DNA follows: TGTGCCAGCAGTGAGGGGGCTTATGGCTACACCTTC. Translating it yields CASSEGAYGYTF.

The chain couples TRBV13 to TRBJ2-3; TRBD2 agrees at 7 bases. Losses at the gene ends were 0 bases for V and 7 bases for J; bases not matched to a gene: 7. The CDR3 loop spans 15 amino acids. Germline CDR1 reads PRHDT; CDR2 reads FYEKMQ (reference sequence). The CDR3 sequence is CASSLGASGMNTQYF. DNA of the CDR3: TGTGCCAGCAGCTTAGGGGCTAGCGGAATGAATACGCAGTATTTT.

This rearrangement joins TRBV6-6 to TRBJ2-1, with D possibly being TRBD2 (5 bases). CDR3 size: 14 residues. CDR1 is MNHNY, CDR2 SVGAGI, per germline (reference sequence). V was shortened by 4 bases and J by 8 bases, with 15 bases between the two germline ends. The CDR3 nucleotides are TGTGCCAGCAGTTCCGGACTTAGCTTCGATGAGCAGTTCTTC. It codes for CASSSGLSFDEQFF.